This is a list of T cell receptor beta chains from one sample in a study of T-cell memory formation after mild COVID-19. TCRdb recomputed calls from the 5' RACE reads with MiXCR, one row per CDR3 protein. The sample holds approximately 410,000 distinct CDR3 sequences, less than 25% seen once. Source material: PBMCs or a T cell subset sorted from them (not recorded which). Every receptor here comes from an adult woman who had mild COVID-19 (a few samples of this study predate the infection). Cell type and time point are not known. Both conserved end residues are part of each CDR3. Each record gives: V gene, clone size, D gene, J gene, CDR3 DNA, CDR3 protein. D genes are given only for firm matches. Clone size is shown for a subset of rows, as once, few, many or a class of expanded clone.

TRBV3-1,-,-,TRBJ1-1,TGTGCCAGCAGCCAAGTCACGGGGTCGGCTGAAGCTTTCTTT,CASSQVTGSAEAFF
TRBV24-1,-,TRBD1,TRBJ2-6,TGTGCCACCAGTGACCAGGGGGCTGGGGCCAACGTCCTGACTTTC,CATSDQGAGANVLTF
TRBV7-2,few,-,TRBJ2-5,TGTGCCAGCAGCTTCGGGAACGAAGAGACCCAGTACTTC,CASSFGNEETQYF
TRBV7-9,-,-,TRBJ2-3,TGTGCCAGCAGCTTCCCCCTTAGCACAGATACGCAGTATTTT,CASSFPLSTDTQYF
TRBV7-9,few,TRBD2,TRBJ2-4,TGTGCCAGCAGCTTAGGATCGGGAGGGGATAACATTCAGTACTTC,CASSLGSGGDNIQYF
TRBV24-1,-,-,TRBJ1-1,TGTGCCACCAGTGAGGGGTTAGCAAGGACTTTCTTT,CATSEGLARTFF
TRBV5-1,few,TRBD2,TRBJ2-2,TGCGCCAGCAGCCCTACTAGCGGGGCTAACGGGGAGCTGTTTTTT,CASSPTSGANGELFF
TRBV12-3/TRBV12-4,once,-,TRBJ2-7,TGTGCCAGCAGTTTATCCCAAAGCCCTAACGAGCAGTACTTC,CASSLSQSPNEQYF
TRBV4-2,few,-,TRBJ2-7,TGTGCCAGCAGCCCAGCTGCGGGACAGAGCTACGAGCAGTACTTC,CASSPAAGQSYEQYF
TRBV6-5,many,TRBD2,TRBJ2-3,TGTGCCAGCAGTTACCCCGGGACTAGCGGGAGCGGTACGCAGTATTTT,CASSYPGTSGSGTQYF
TRBV12-3/TRBV12-4,-,-,TRBJ2-7,TGTGCCAGCAGTCCGGGACGGGGGCACTACGAGCAGTACTTC,CASSPGRGHYEQYF
TRBV7-9,few,-,TRBJ1-1,TGTGCCAGCAGCTTATACGAGGGGAACACTGAAGCTTTCTTT,CASSLYEGNTEAFF
TRBV20-1,-,-,TRBJ2-3,TGCAGTGCTAGAATACCGAGGCGGATACCTAGCACAGATACGCAGTATTTT,CSARIPRRIPSTDTQYF
TRBV7-6,few,-,TRBJ2-7,TGTGCCAGCAGCGCCTCTGGCCGGGGCCTAGGTAACTACGAGCAGTACTTC,CASSASGRGLGNYEQYF
TRBV7-2,few,-,TRBJ2-2,TGTGCCAGCAGCTGGGAGGTCGGGGAGCTGTTTTTT,CASSWEVGELFF
TRBV20-1,few,-,TRBJ1-3,TGCAGTGCTAGAGATCCAACGGCCCTCTCTGGAAACACCATATATTTT,CSARDPTALSGNTIYF
TRBV3-1,once,TRBD1,TRBJ1-5,TGTGCCAGCAGCCAAGGCAGGGGGAACCAGCCCCAGCATTTT,CASSQGRGNQPQHF